These 29 T cell receptor beta chains were sequenced from one sample in a study of T cell clonality in common variable immunodeficiency. Regarding the study as a whole: Common variable immunodeficiency TCR beta sequences reportedly had fewer deletions and N-nucleotide insertions.

Sequencing used immunoSEQ multiplex PCR; TCRdb keeps in-frame clones, though not all of them. This sample carries about 34,000 clones, none of them present only once. Their specific antigens are unknown. Material for sequencing was peripheral blood mononuclear cells. These TCRs come from a human donor with common variable immunodeficiency.

This clone was observed at least ten times. The sequenced fragment ends 3 residues before the CDR3 boundary, so the rest is inferred from the germline J gene. The V gene is TRBV6-2 or TRBV6-3, the J gene TRBJ2-2, with D unclear. Germline V gene sequence: CDR1 MNHEY, CDR2 SVGEGT. V lost 6 bases, J lost 5 bases, and 7 bases lay in between. The CDR3 covers 12 residues. The CDR3 protein is CASSPFTGELFF. The CDR3 DNA, read in part, is TGTGCCAGCAGCCCCTTTACCGGGGAG.

At least ten counts were recorded for this clone. The read ends 3 residues before the CDR3 terminus; that terminus is restored from the germline J gene. The J gene is TRBJ2-3, the V gene TRBV24-1, with a possible D match to TRBD1 (5 bases). Germline lookup yields CDR1 KGHDR and CDR2 SFDVKD. This CDR3 is 15 amino acids long. V shed 3 bases and J shed 0 bases, with 9 bases lying between them. The sequenced CDR3 bases are TGTGCCACCAGTGATATGACAGAAAGCACAGATACG. It specifies CATSDMTESTDT. The whole CDR3 region reads CATSDMTESTDTQYF.

This clone was counted many times. Coverage ceases 3 residues before the CDR3 finishes, and the germline J gene fills in the end. The gene calls are TRBV20-1 and TRBJ2-1; perhaps TRBD1 as D (5 bases). The V end was cut by 6 bases, the J end by 5 bases, with 17 bases between. In germline, CDR1 is DFQATT, CDR2 SNEGSKA (reference sequence). This CDR3 spans 14 amino acids. The covered CDR3 bases are TGCAGTGCCCGTGATCAGGGTAGACACAATGAG. It encodes CSARDQGRHNE. The whole CDR3 protein is CSARDQGRHNEQFF.

About this clone itself: The missing CDR3 end, 3 residues past where the read stops, is filled in from the germline J gene. V and J are TRBV7-9 and TRBJ1-1, with D possibly being TRBD1 (5 bases). This CDR3 is 13 amino acids long. The V gene lost 5 bases and the J gene lost 3 bases, with 10 bases spanning the gap. Germline CDR1 SEHNR, CDR2 FQNEAQ (reference sequence). Incomplete CDR3 DNA: TGTGCCAGCAGCCTCAGGGAGCACACTGAA. This codes for CASSLREHTE. The entire CDR3 protein is CASSLREHTEAFF.

Note on this clone: The sequence runs out 3 residues before the end of the CDR3; the remainder is reconstructed from the germline J gene. The chain has TRBV6-1 and TRBJ1-5, with D maybe TRBD1 (5 bases). CDR3 length: 16 residues. Looked up from germline, CDR1 is MNHNS and CDR2 is SASEGT. Trimming shortened V by 4 bases and J by 0 bases, and 13 bases separated the two germline ends. The sequenced CDR3 bases are TGTGCCAGCAGTGCTGAGTCAGGGAGTAGCAATCAGCCC. Translated: CASSAESGSSNQP. The entire CDR3 protein is CASSAESGSSNQPQHF.

The table lists this clone with a few counts. The CDR3 end falls 3 residues outside the read, so it is completed with the germline J gene. V is TRBV19 and J is TRBJ1-5; the D gene is possibly TRBD1 (5 bases). Per germline, CDR1 LNHDA and CDR2 SQIVND (reference sequence). This CDR3 has 16 amino acids. Between the trimmed V and J ends, which lost 1 base and 4 bases, there was a span of 14 bases. Incomplete CDR3 DNA: TGTGCCAGTAGTATAGTCGGCTCAGGGAAGAATCAGCCC. Translation gives CASSIVGSGKNQP. The CDR3 as a whole reads CASSIVGSGKNQPQHF.

This clone was counted between two and nine times. The read finishes 3 residues shy of the CDR3 end, and the germline J gene is used to complete it. The chain is built from TRBV19 and TRBJ2-3; D uncertain. The CDR3 contains 16 residues. Trimming removed 3 bases from V and 1 base from J, with 14 bases in between. Germline CDR1 and CDR2: LNHDA and SQIVND (reference sequence). The part of the CDR3 DNA that was read is TGTGCCAGTAGTATCACCGCTGGGCTCCGCACAGATACG. Its protein product is CASSITAGLRTDT. Given in full, the CDR3 is CASSITAGLRTDTQYF.

This clone was observed many times. The CDR3 end falls 3 residues outside the read, so it is completed with the germline J gene. The chain uses TRBV12-3 or TRBV12-4 and TRBJ2-3; 11 bases align to TRBD2. The CDR3 is 15 residues long. Trimming removed 5 bases from V and 1 base from J; junction bases left unmatched: 2. The DNA read from the CDR3 is TGTGCCAGCAGTGAACTAGCGGGGGGCACAGATACG. Residues: CASSELAGGTDT. The full CDR3 sequence reads CASSELAGGTDTQYF.

At least ten counts were recorded for this clone. The read terminates 3 residues before the CDR3 end, so the remaining end is supplied by the germline J gene. The chain carries TRBV7-2 and TRBJ2-1, with TRBD2 identical over 10 bases. Looked up from germline, CDR1 is SGHTA and CDR2 is FQGNSA. The CDR3 is 15 amino acids. V gave up 5 bases and J gave up 1 base; unmatched junction bases: 2. CDR3 amino acids: CASSASGSSYNEQFF. The sequenced part of the CDR3 DNA is TGTGCCAGCAGCGCTAGCGGGAGTTCCTACAATGAG.

In its sample, this clone was seen a few times. The read terminates 3 residues ahead of where the CDR3 ends, so the germline J gene completes it. This sequence joins TRBV20-1 and TRBJ1-6, with 10 bases that match TRBD1. Unmatched junction bases numbered 12, after V lost 0 bases and J lost 10 bases. This CDR3 is 17 amino acids long. CDR1 and CDR2 (germline): DFQATT, SNEGSKA (reference sequence). The CDR3 DNA, read in part, is TGCAGTGCTAGAGATAACGGACCGGGACAGGGGAAATCACCC. It specifies CSARDNGPGQGKSP. The CDR3 as a whole reads CSARDNGPGQGKSPLHF.

As concerns this clone: Read coverage stops 3 residues before the CDR3 terminus; the germline J gene supplies the remainder. This chain uses TRBV20-1 with TRBJ1-5, with TRBD1 matching over 9 bases. CDR3 length equals 14 residues. Losses at the gene ends were 0 bases for V and 7 bases for J; bases not matched to a gene: 4. Germline-derived CDR1 and CDR2 are DFQATT and SNEGSKA (reference sequence). The sequenced part of the CDR3 DNA is TGCAGTGCTAGAGAAGACAGGGGGACACAGCCC. Translating it yields CSAREDRGTQP. The whole CDR3 protein is CSAREDRGTQPQHF.

The sample holds many counts of this clone. Read coverage stops 3 residues before the CDR3 terminus; the germline J gene supplies the remainder. V is TRBV7-3 and J is TRBJ1-3, with D perhaps TRBD1 (5 bases). Trimming removed 1 base at V and 4 bases at J, with 14 bases between. The germline V gene has CDR1 SGHTA and CDR2 FQGTGA. This CDR3 region has 16 residues. The CDR3 loop reads CASSLMTRGIGNTIYF. The sequenced part of the CDR3 DNA is TGTGCCAGCAGCTTAATGACTAGGGGAATCGGAAACACC. The full variable domain, with the rest looked up from reference TRBV7-3 and TRBJ1-3, is GAGVSQTPSNKVTEKGKYVELRCDPISGHTALYWYRQSLGQGPEFLIYFQGTGAADDSGLPNDRFFAVRPEGSVSTLKIQRTERGDSAVYLCASSLMTRGIGNTIYFGEGSWLTVV.

This clone qualifies as medium-sized (0.01 to 0.1%). The read finishes 3 residues shy of the CDR3 end, and the germline J gene is used to complete it. V is TRBV29-1 and J is TRBJ2-1; 12 bases fit TRBD1. Germline lookup yields CDR1 SQVTM and CDR2 ANQGSEA. The CDR3 runs to 14 residues. The ends lost 6 bases at V and 9 bases at J; junction bases unmatched: 9. The CDR3 DNA, read in part, is TGCAGCGTCCGTACCGGGACAGGGGGCGCTGAG. Translated, it gives CSVRTGTGGAE. From start to end, the CDR3 is CSVRTGTGGAEQFF.

This clone was observed at least ten times. The CDR3 goes on 3 residues after the read ends, and that part is filled in from the germline J gene. V gene TRBV5-8 combines with J gene TRBJ2-2, with D possibly TRBD1 on 5 matching bases. Trimming stripped 1 base from V and 2 bases from J, with 9 bases between. The germline V gene encodes CDR1 SGHTS and CDR2 YDEGEE. The CDR3 is made up of 15 amino acids. CDR3 residues: CASSLKGINTGELFF. CDR3 DNA, as far as it was read: TGTGCCAGCAGCTTGAAGGGGATAAACACCGGGGAG.

Only a few counts were recorded for this clone. The sequenced fragment ends 3 residues before the CDR3 boundary, so the rest is inferred from the germline J gene. This chain joins TRBV7-3 and TRBJ2-1; 9 nucleotides agree with TRBD1. The length of the CDR3 is 16 residues. Germline V gene sequence: CDR1 SGHTA, CDR2 FQGTGA. V was clipped by 5 bases and J by 4 bases; unmatched bases: 9. The covered CDR3 bases are TGTGCCAGCAGCCGGCCGGGACAGGGACTATACAATGAG. The encoded protein is CASSRPGQGLYNE. The entire CDR3 protein is CASSRPGQGLYNEQFF. The whole variable domain, remainder taken from reference TRBV7-3 and TRBJ2-1, is GAGVSQTPSNKVTEKGKYVELRCDPISGHTALYWYRQSLGQGPEFLIYFQGTGAADDSGLPNDRFFAVRPEGSVSTLKIQRTERGDSAVYLCASSRPGQGLYNEQFFGPGTRLTVL.

This clone was seen more than once but under ten times. The read is 3 residues too short to cover the CDR3 end, so that end is filled in from the germline J gene. The chain links TRBV2 to TRBJ1-6; 11 bases line up with TRBD1. The CDR3 length is 15 residues. Germline V CDR1 and CDR2: SNHLY, FYNNEI. The DNA read from the CDR3 is TGTGCCAGCAGCTTAGAGGGACAGGGGGGTACAACC. Translating it yields CASSLEGQGGTT. The full CDR3 is CASSLEGQGGTTLHF.

Concerning this clone: The read stops 3 residues short of the end of the CDR3; the missing end is completed from the germline J gene. V gene TRBV5-6 combines with J gene TRBJ2-3, with TRBD1 identical over 8 bases. Looked up from germline, CDR1 is SGHDT and CDR2 is YYEEEE. This CDR3 has 15 residues. The V and J ends lost 0 bases and 5 bases, in that order; junction bases with no gene match: 5. The covered CDR3 bases are TGTGCCAGCAGCTTGGTGCAGGGGGCGCAAGATACG. This sequence encodes CASSLVQGAQDT. The entire CDR3 protein reads CASSLVQGAQDTQYF.

This clone was found many times. The observed sequence ends 3 residues before the CDR3 terminus, with the missing tail filled in from the germline J gene. The rearrangement joins TRBV18 to TRBJ2-1; 10 bases are a match to TRBD2. Germline lookup yields CDR1 KGHSH and CDR2 LQKENI. The CDR3 is 15 residues long. J lost 8 bases, V lost 4 bases, and 8 bases had no gene match. CDR3 bases read: TGTGCCAGCTCACGGACTAGCGGAGAGGGATATGAG. It translates to CASSRTSGEGYE. The full CDR3 protein reads CASSRTSGEGYEQFF.

This clone was seen many times. The junction shows a germline mismatch at one end, possibly a read error. The sequence runs out 3 residues before the end of the CDR3; the remainder is reconstructed from the germline J gene. The chain joins TRBV4-2 to TRBJ1-3; 8 positions agree with TRBD1. This CDR3 is 16 amino acids long. Germline CDR1 is LGHNA and CDR2 is YNFKEQ. The CDR3 DNA, read in part, is TGCGCCAGCAGCCACAAGACAGGGGTCAGTGGAAACACC. This gives the protein CASSHKTGVSGNT. The entire CDR3 sequence reads CASSHKTGVSGNTIYF.

Ten or more counts support this clone. Coverage ceases 3 residues before the CDR3 finishes, and the germline J gene fills in the end. V is TRBV2 and J is TRBJ2-1, with 10 bases fitting TRBD2. In germline, CDR1 is SNHLY, CDR2 FYNNEI. Germline trimming cut 8 bases from V and 4 bases from J; bases unmatched to any gene: 5. The CDR3 has 14 amino acids. CDR3 bases read: TGTGCCAGCCTGAGGACTAGCGGATACAATGAG. The encoded protein is CASLRTSGYNE. The CDR3 in full is CASLRTSGYNEQFF.

This clone was seen only a few times. The read is 3 residues too short to cover the CDR3 end, so that end is filled in from the germline J gene. V gene TRBV20-1 combines with J gene TRBJ2-5, with D perhaps matching TRBD1 (5 bases). The CDR3 loop spans 11 amino acids. CDR1 is DFQATT and CDR2 is SNEGSKA in the germline V gene (reference sequence). The germline V and J ends were trimmed by 6 bases and 5 bases, with 10 bases remaining between them. CDR3 in amino acids: CSASQGETQYF. Incomplete CDR3 DNA: TGCAGTGCGTCTCAGGGTGAGACC.

Comment on this clone: With the read ending 3 residues before the CDR3 end, the germline J gene is used to fill in that end. V gene TRBV11-2 combines with J gene TRBJ2-7; D not resolved. Germline CDR1 is SGHAT and CDR2 is FQNNGV. The CDR3 runs to 11 residues. The ends were cut back, 6 bases at V and 4 bases at J, with 7 bases in the middle. The covered CDR3 bases are TGTGCCAGCAGTTTTAATTACGAG. Translated: CASSFNYE. The CDR3 reads in full as CASSFNYEQYF.

There are many counts of this clone. The sequence runs out 3 residues before the end of the CDR3; the remainder is reconstructed from the germline J gene. The chain carries TRBV7-9 and TRBJ2-5; tentative D call: TRBD2 (7 bases). The V end was cut by 3 bases, the J end by 5 bases, with 10 bases between. Germline-derived CDR1 and CDR2 are SEHNR and FQNEAQ (reference sequence). The CDR3 contains 13 residues. The CDR3 is CASSFGGAETQYF. The sequenced part of the CDR3 DNA is TGTGCCAGCAGCTTTGGGGGGGCCGAGACC.

This clone appeared a few times. The read stops 3 residues short of the end of the CDR3; the missing end is completed from the germline J gene. This chain uses TRBV7-8 with TRBJ2-3, with TRBD2 identical over 10 bases. V dropped 5 bases and J dropped 5; count of bases not matched to a gene: 10. Germline V gene data show CDR1 as SGHVS and CDR2 as FQNEAQ. This CDR3 region has 16 residues. The CDR3 DNA, read in part, is TGTGCCAGCAGCCTCGAACTAGCGGGGAACCAAGATACG. Protein sequence: CASSLELAGNQDT. The CDR3, in full, reads CASSLELAGNQDTQYF.

There are a few counts of this clone. The DNA ends 3 residues before the CDR3 does, and the rest of the CDR3 is filled in from the germline J gene. This chain uses TRBV19 with TRBJ1-1; 10 bases are a match to TRBD1. Germline lookup yields CDR1 LNHDA and CDR2 SQIVND (reference sequence). V lost 3 bases, J lost 0 bases, and 16 bases stayed unmatched. The CDR3 sequence is 20 residues long. CDR3: CASSMVGRQGARLMNTEAFF. The sequenced CDR3 bases are TGTGCCAGTAGTATGGTTGGGAGACAGGGGGCTCGATTAATGAACACTGAA.

This clone was picked up many times. The observed sequence ends 3 residues before the CDR3 terminus, with the missing tail filled in from the germline J gene. The rearrangement uses TRBV5-1 and TRBJ2-3, with D hard to call. Germline V gene sequence: CDR1 SGHRS, CDR2 YFSETQ. V was trimmed by 0 bases and J by 4 bases, leaving 9 bases between them. There are 14 residues in the CDR3. CDR3 sequence reads: CASSLALESDTQYF. Partial CDR3 DNA: TGCGCCAGCAGCTTGGCCCTAGAGTCAGATACG. Based on the CDR3 plus reference TRBV5-1 and TRBJ2-3, the full variable domain is KAGVTQTPRYLIKTRGQQVTLSCSPISGHRSVSWYQQTPGQGLQFLFEYFSETQRNKGNFPGRFSGRQFSNSRSEMNVSTLELGDSALYLCASSLALESDTQYFGPGTRLTVL.

This clone was seen a handful of times. The read finishes 3 residues shy of the CDR3 end, and the germline J gene is used to complete it. The chain employs TRBV11-1 and TRBJ2-1, with TRBD1 identical over 7 bases. With 4 bases clipped from V and 8 bases from J, the junction kept 8 bases outside the gene matches. The length of the CDR3 is 14 residues. Per the germline V gene, CDR1 is SGHAT and CDR2 is FQDESV (reference sequence). CDR3: CASSYIDRVDEQFF. The sequenced CDR3 bases are TGTGCCAGCAGCTACATCGACAGGGTCGATGAG. The variable domain in full, completed from reference TRBV11-1 and TRBJ2-1, reads EAEVAQSPRYKITEKSQAVAFWCDPISGHATLYWYRQILGQGPELLVQFQDESVVDDSQLPKDRFSAERLKGVDSTLKIQPAELGDSAMYLCASSYIDRVDEQFFGPGTRLTVL.

This clone was detected only a few times. Read sequence stops 3 residues before the CDR3 end, and the germline J gene provides the missing end. V gene TRBV20-1 combines with J gene TRBJ2-7, with 7 bases lining up with TRBD2. The CDR3 is 14 amino acids. The germline CDR1 and CDR2 sequences are DFQATT and SNEGSKA (reference sequence). J lost 6 bases, V lost 6 bases, and 14 bases had no gene match. CDR3 in amino acids: CSATQGAGRGEQYF. The part of the CDR3 DNA that was read is TGCAGTGCCACCCAGGGAGCGGGAAGGGGCGAG.

Details on this clone: Read coverage stops 3 residues before the CDR3 terminus; the germline J gene supplies the remainder. The chain couples TRBV19 to TRBJ1-1, with a weak D call TRBD1 (6 bases). Germline values: CDR1 LNHDA, CDR2 SQIVND (reference sequence). Deletions cut 7 bases from V and 4 bases from J, with 22 bases between. This CDR3 has 16 residues. Partial CDR3 DNA: TGTGCCAGTACTAATAGGGGGTGGTTAGGAGGCACTGAA. It translates to CASTNRGWLGGTE. Given in full, the CDR3 is CASTNRGWLGGTEAFF.